The 3 T cell receptor beta chains reported below all come from one sample, sequenced in a study of blood T cell repertoires in COVID-19. Method: immunoSEQ multiplex PCR; TCRdb's copy keeps in-frame clones and lacks some. The sample carries some 260,000 clones, approximately 90% recorded once. The sequenced material came from peripheral blood. These receptors all come from a man in his late teens or twenties with active or convalescent COVID-19.

This clone was recorded once. The chain recombines TRBV28 with TRBJ1-1; perhaps TRBD1 as D (5 bases). Deletions cut 4 bases from V and 4 bases from J, with 13 bases between. CDR3 length equals 14 residues. CDR1 is MDHEN, CDR2 SYDVKM, per germline. The CDR3 nucleotides read TGTGCCAGCAGTTCTCGGGTGGGGGGCACTGAAGCTTTCTTT. It translates to CASSSRVGGTEAFF.

The chain uses TRBV7-3 and TRBJ2-1, with D possibly matching TRBD2 (6 bases). Trimming stripped 3 bases from V and 9 bases from J, with 9 bases between. In germline, CDR1 is SGHTA, CDR2 FQGTGA. CDR3 length: 12 residues. CDR3 amino acids: CASSLGGGEQFF. CDR3 nucleotide sequence: TGTGCCAGCAGCTTGGGAGGCGGTGAGCAGTTCTTC.

The chain has TRBV19 and TRBJ2-7; TRBD1 aligns across 9 bases. CDR1 is LNHDA, CDR2 SQIVND, per germline (reference sequence). V was pared by 5 bases and J by 3 bases, with 5 bases of the junction left unmatched. There are 14 residues in the CDR3. The CDR3, as DNA: TGTGCCAGTAGTTTGGGACAGGGACACTACGAGCAGTACTTC. This gives the protein CASSLGQGHYEQYF.